These 19 T cell receptor beta chains originate from one sample sequenced in a study of T cells in Graves' hyperthyroidism and ophthalmopathy. Amplification of TCR beta CDR3 regions used RNA as the template. The HTBI set primed first-round TCR CDR3 RT-PCR. TCRdb fed the multiplex PCR reads into MiXCR, producing one record per CDR3 protein. The table records about 580,000 distinct CDR3 sequences, about 43% of them present only once. The sample taken for sequencing was peripheral blood or thyroid tissue (not recorded which). These receptors were taken from a woman between 18 and 29 years old with Graves' hyperthyroidism.

The chain has TRBV9 and TRBJ1-2; possibly TRBD1 for D (5 bases). The CDR3 is 13 amino acids. Between the trimmed V and J ends, which lost 7 bases and 2 bases, there was a span of 12 bases. Germline V gene data show CDR1 as SGDLS and CDR2 as YYNGEE. In DNA form, the CDR3 reads TGTGCCAGCGCGATGACAGAGAACTATGGCTACACCTTC. It translates to CASAMTENYGYTF.

The chain carries TRBV29-1 and TRBJ2-5, with D uncertain. The tail of the sequence fits TRBJ2-7 better, so the J call may be wrong. The CDR3 sequence is 13 residues long. Per germline, CDR1 SQVTM and CDR2 ANQGSEA. CDR3 nucleotide sequence: TGCAGCGTTGAAGATGTCCGGGCGGACGAGCAGTACTTC. Protein sequence: CSVEDVRADEQYF.

Concerning this clonotype: One junction end does not reproduce the germline sequence, and a read error may be involved. The chain carries TRBV10-3 and TRBJ2-5; D possibly uses TRBD1 or TRBD2 (6 bases each). Germline V CDR1 and CDR2: ENHRY, SYGVKD. The CDR3 has 16 amino acids. CDR3 sequence reads: CASSLSRRGNMETQYF. DNA of the CDR3: TGTGCCAGCAGTTTATCGAGGAGGGGGAATATGGAGACCCAGTACTTC.

This chain uses TRBV7-9 with TRBJ2-2, with 11 positions matching TRBD2. This CDR3 spans 18 amino acids. The ends lost 6 bases at V and 3 bases at J; junction bases unmatched: 12. Looked up from germline, CDR1 is SEHNR and CDR2 is FQNEAQ (reference sequence). The CDR3 DNA reads as TGTGCCAGCAGTTCACAACCTGGGACTAGCGGAGACACCGGGGAGCTGTTTTTT. This gives the protein CASSSQPGTSGDTGELFF. The full variable domain, rest sourced from reference TRBV7-9 and TRBJ2-2, is DTGVSQNPRHKITKRGQNVTFRCDPISEHNRLYWYRQTLGQGPEFLTYFQNEAQLEKSRLLSDRFSAERPKGSFSTLEIQRTEQGDSAMYLCASSSQPGTSGDTGELFFGEGSRLTVL.

This clonotype was picked up many times. This chain links TRBV20-1 with TRBJ1-5; D gene uncertain. This CDR3 contains 12 residues. Germline lookup yields CDR1 DFQATT and CDR2 SNEGSKA (reference sequence). Deletions cut 6 bases from V and 3 bases from J, with 9 bases between. The CDR3 is CSAEAPNQPQHF. The DNA of the CDR3 is TGCAGTGCAGAAGCCCCCAATCAGCCCCAGCATTTT.

This chain connects TRBV7-8 to TRBJ2-6; TRBD2 matches 13 bases. The V segment lost 4 bases and the J segment 16 bases; nucleotides outside the gene matches: 10. Germline loops: CDR1 SGHVS, CDR2 FQNEAQ. The CDR3 sequence is 15 residues long. The CDR3, as DNA: TGTGCCAGCAGCTCAGGGACTAGCGGGGCCGGGGAGCTGACTTTC. It codes for CASSSGTSGAGELTF.

The chain joins TRBV10-3 to TRBJ1-2; 12 bases line up with TRBD1. V lost 5 bases and J lost 0; bases outside the gene matches: 10. The CDR3 consists of 18 residues. CDR1 and CDR2 (germline): ENHRY, SYGVKD. CDR3 sequence: CAISPSGTGGLANYGYTF. The CDR3, as DNA: TGTGCCATCAGTCCCTCCGGGACAGGGGGCTTGGCTAACTATGGCTACACCTTC.

On this clonotype itself: This may be a read error, as it is one base from a much larger clone. The V gene is TRBV10-3, the J gene TRBJ1-5; D remains unclear. The V end was cut by 10 bases, the J end by 0 bases, with 19 bases between. The CDR3 sequence is 16 residues long. Germline CDR1 reads ENHRY; CDR2 reads SYGVKD. The CDR3 is CASIRGEVGSNQPQHF. The DNA of the CDR3 is TGTGCCAGCATCCGGGGAGAGGTTGGTAGCAATCAGCCCCAGCATTTT.

The gene calls are TRBV7-3 and TRBJ2-7; no clear D. The J call may not be correct, given that the DNA end is closer to TRBJ2-1. The CDR3 is made up of 13 amino acids. Germline lookup yields CDR1 SGHTA and CDR2 FQGTGA. The CDR3 DNA is TGTGCCAGCAGCTCCGTAGGCAGCAATGAGCAGTTCTTC. This gives the protein CASSSVGSNEQFF.

This clonotype was counted between two and nine times. One end of the junction fails to match germline, which may point to a read error. V usage is TRBV12-3 or TRBV12-4 and J usage is TRBJ1-1; D not certain. The CDR3 has 14 amino acids. CDR3 nucleotides: TGTGTCAGCAGCCAATATTCTCAGAACACTGAAGCTTTCTTT. Protein sequence: CVSSQYSQNTEAFF.

This chain links TRBV2 with TRBJ2-1, with D hard to call. Per the germline V gene, CDR1 is SNHLY and CDR2 is FYNNEI. Trimming pared 7 bases from V and 4 bases from J, leaving 11 bases between. The CDR3 consists of 13 residues. The CDR3, as DNA: TGTGCCAGCACCTCTGTAATTTACAATGAGCAGTTCTTC. Encoded protein: CASTSVIYNEQFF.

The chain uses TRBV7-8 and TRBJ2-2; 10 positions agree with TRBD1. This CDR3 contains 18 residues. Germline trimming cut 5 bases from V and 4 bases from J; bases unmatched to any gene: 13. Germline V gives CDR1 SGHVS, CDR2 FQNEAQ. In nucleotides, the CDR3 is TGTGCCAGCAGCCCACCCCTTCGGGACAGGGGAGTCACCGGGGAGCTGTTTTTT. Its translation is CASSPPLRDRGVTGELFF.

In this sample, this clonotype turned up a few times. The CDR3 loop is CASSSPVRTRKSFF. The CDR3 nucleotides are TGTGCCAGCAGCTCGCCGGTAAGGACTAGGAAGAGTTTCTTT. The chain has TRBV7-9 and TRBJ1-1; D gene unclear. Trimming shortened V by 4 bases and J by 13 bases, and 22 bases separated the two germline ends. This CDR3 spans 14 amino acids. Germline V lookup: CDR1 SEHNR, CDR2 FQNEAQ (reference sequence).

The chain has TRBV7-8 and TRBJ2-3, with D perhaps assigned TRBD1 or TRBD2 (6 bases each). Germline V gives CDR1 SGHVS, CDR2 FQNEAQ. CDR3 length equals 14 residues. V was trimmed by 6 bases and J by 4 bases, leaving 14 bases between them. CDR3 amino acids: CASSAAGQADTQYF. The CDR3, as DNA: TGTGCCAGCAGTGCGGCGGGACAAGCAGATACGCAGTATTTT.

This clonotype was found many times. The V gene is TRBV19, the J gene TRBJ1-1, with D unresolved. Germline V gene sequence: CDR1 LNHDA, CDR2 SQIVND (reference sequence). CDR3 length equals 13 residues. The V and J ends lost 6 bases and 0 bases respectively, with 8 bases between them. The DNA for the CDR3 is TGTGCCAGTAGAAAATACCTGAACACTGAAGCTTTCTTT. As protein: CASRKYLNTEAFF. Filled out from reference TRBV19 and TRBJ1-1, the complete variable domain reads DGGITQSPKYLFRKEGQNVTLSCEQNLNHDAMYWYRQDPGQGLRLIYYSQIVNDFQKGDIAEGYSVSREKKESFPLTVTSAQKNPTAFYLCASRKYLNTEAFFGQGTRLTVV.

The chain has TRBV6-5 and TRBJ1-2; unclear D gene. Germline-derived CDR1 and CDR2 are MNHEY and SVGAGI. V lost 7 bases and J lost 5, with 8 bases in between. CDR3 length: 11 amino acids. The CDR3 spells CASKQGYGYTF. The CDR3 region has the DNA TGTGCCAGCAAGCAAGGGTATGGCTACACCTTC.

This clonotype was recorded many times. The chain combines TRBV5-1 with TRBJ2-2; TRBD1 is a possible D gene (6 bases). The germline CDR1 and CDR2 sequences are SGHRS and YFSETQ. Trimming took off 4 bases at V and 4 bases at J, with 11 bases between the two ends. The CDR3 is 14 amino acids. The DNA of the CDR3 is TGCGCCAGCAGCCCACGGGACATCACCGGGGAGCTGTTTTTT. This codes for CASSPRDITGELFF.

This clonotype has just a few counts. The V call is TRBV7-3, the J call TRBJ2-1, with D perhaps TRBD1 (5 bases). V lost 5 bases, J lost 0 bases, and 11 bases lay in between. Germline V gene sequence: CDR1 SGHTA, CDR2 FQGTGA. The CDR3 extends over 15 amino acids. In DNA, the CDR3 is TGTGCCAGCAGCCCTGGGGCTCTCTCCTACAATGAGCAGTTCTTC. It is translated as CASSPGALSYNEQFF.

The rearrangement links TRBV20-1 to TRBJ1-1; 10 nucleotides align to TRBD1. The germline V gene has CDR1 DFQATT and CDR2 SNEGSKA (reference sequence). The V and J ends lost 2 bases and 1 base, in that order; junction bases with no gene match: 10. CDR3 length: 17 amino acids. This CDR3 is CSARSPADRGENTEAFF. DNA of the CDR3: TGCAGTGCTAGAAGCCCGGCGGACAGGGGGGAGAACACTGAAGCTTTCTTT.